This TCR beta chain stems from a study of blood T cell repertoires in COVID-19. Germline-derived CDR1 and CDR2 are LGHDT and YNNKEL (reference sequence). The V gene lost 3 bases and the J gene lost 0 bases, with 10 bases spanning the gap. The CDR3 sequence is 15 residues long. This table comes from immunoSEQ multiplex PCR, and its TCRdb copy is limited to in-frame clones, with some not included. This table has a few hundred thousand clones, 80% to 85% appearing once. Each participant's cohort was designated according to participant-reported clinical history. This clone showed up just once. The source material was PBMCs or T cells enriched from blood (not recorded which). The chain employs TRBV3-1 (or the pseudogene TRBV3-2) and TRBJ2-3; D perhaps matches TRBD2 (6 bases). The clonotype comes from a man aged 45 to 65 who had recovered from COVID-19. CDR3: CASSHTGDSTDTQYF. The CDR3 nucleotides are TGTGCCAGCAGCCACACGGGGGATAGCACAGATACGCAGTATTTT.